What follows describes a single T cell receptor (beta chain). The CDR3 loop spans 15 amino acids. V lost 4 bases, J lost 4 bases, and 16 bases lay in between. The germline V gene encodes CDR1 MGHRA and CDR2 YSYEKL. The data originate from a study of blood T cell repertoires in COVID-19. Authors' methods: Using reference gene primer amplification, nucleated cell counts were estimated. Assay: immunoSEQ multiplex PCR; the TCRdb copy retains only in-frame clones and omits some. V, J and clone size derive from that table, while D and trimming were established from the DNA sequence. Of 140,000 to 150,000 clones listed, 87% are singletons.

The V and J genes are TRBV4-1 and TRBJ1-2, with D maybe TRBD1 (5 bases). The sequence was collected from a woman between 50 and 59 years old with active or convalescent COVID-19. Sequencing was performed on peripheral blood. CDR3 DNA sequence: TGCGCCAGCAGCCCACCCCTCGGGGGAATCTATGGCTACACCTTC. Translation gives CASSPPLGGIYGYTF.